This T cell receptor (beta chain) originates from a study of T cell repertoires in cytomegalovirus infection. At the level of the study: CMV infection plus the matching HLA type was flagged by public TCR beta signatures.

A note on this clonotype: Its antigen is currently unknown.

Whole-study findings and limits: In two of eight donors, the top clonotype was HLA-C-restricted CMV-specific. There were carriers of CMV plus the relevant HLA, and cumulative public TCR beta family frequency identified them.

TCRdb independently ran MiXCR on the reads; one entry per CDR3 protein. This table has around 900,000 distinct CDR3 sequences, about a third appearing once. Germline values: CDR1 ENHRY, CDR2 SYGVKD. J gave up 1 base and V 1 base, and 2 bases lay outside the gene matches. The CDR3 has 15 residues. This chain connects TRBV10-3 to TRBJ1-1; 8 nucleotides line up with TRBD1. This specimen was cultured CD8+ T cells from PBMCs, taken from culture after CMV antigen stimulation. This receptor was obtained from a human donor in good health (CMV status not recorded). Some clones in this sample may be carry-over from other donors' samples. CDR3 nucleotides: TGTGCCATCAGTGAGTTTACAGGGGGGAACACTGAAGCTTTCTTT. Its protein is CAISEFTGGNTEAFF.